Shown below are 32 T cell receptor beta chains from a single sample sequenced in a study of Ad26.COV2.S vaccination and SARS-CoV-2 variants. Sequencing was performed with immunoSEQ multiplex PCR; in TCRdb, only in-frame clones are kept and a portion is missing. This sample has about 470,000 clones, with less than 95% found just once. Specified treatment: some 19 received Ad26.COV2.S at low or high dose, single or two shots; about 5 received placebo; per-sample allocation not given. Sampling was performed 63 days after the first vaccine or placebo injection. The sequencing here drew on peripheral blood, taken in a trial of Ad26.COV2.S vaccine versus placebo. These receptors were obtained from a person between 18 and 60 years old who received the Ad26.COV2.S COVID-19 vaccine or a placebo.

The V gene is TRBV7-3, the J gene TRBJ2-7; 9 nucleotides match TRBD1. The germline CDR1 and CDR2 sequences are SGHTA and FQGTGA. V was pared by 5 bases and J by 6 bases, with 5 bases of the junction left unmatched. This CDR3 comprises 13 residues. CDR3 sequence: CASSAQGASEQYF. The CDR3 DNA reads TGTGCCAGCAGCGCACAGGGGGCAAGCGAGCAGTACTTC.

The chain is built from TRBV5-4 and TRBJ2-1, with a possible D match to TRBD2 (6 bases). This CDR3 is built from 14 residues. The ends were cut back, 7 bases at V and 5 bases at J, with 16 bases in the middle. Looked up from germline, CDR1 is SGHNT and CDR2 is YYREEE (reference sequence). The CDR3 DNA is TGTGCCAGCCGGGCTAGCGAGCGAGACAATGAGCAGTTCTTC. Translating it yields CASRASERDNEQFF.

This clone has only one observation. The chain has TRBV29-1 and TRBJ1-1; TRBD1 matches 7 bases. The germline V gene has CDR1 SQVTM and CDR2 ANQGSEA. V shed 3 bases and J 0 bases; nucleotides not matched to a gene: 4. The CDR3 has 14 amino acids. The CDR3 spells CSVERTGMNTEAFF. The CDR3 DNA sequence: TGCAGCGTTGAGAGGACAGGCATGAACACTGAAGCTTTCTTT.

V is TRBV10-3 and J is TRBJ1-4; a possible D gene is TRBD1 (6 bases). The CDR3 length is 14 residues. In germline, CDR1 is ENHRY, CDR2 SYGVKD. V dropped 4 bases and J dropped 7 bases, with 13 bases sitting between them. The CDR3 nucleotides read TGTGCCATCAGTGGGACAGCCCGCGGTGAAAAACTGTTTTTT. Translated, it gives CAISGTARGEKLFF.

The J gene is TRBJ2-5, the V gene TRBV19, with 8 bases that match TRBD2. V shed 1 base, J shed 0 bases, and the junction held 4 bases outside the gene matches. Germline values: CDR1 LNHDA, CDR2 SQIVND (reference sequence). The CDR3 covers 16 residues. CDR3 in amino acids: CASSIGASGYQETQYF. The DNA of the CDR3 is TGTGCCAGTAGTATAGGGGCTAGCGGGTACCAAGAGACCCAGTACTTC.

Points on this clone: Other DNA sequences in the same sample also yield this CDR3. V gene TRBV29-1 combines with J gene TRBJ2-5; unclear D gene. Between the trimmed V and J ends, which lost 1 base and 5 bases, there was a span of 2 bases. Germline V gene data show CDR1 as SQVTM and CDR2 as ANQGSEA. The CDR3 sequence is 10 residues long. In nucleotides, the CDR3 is TGCAGCGTTGAAGTGGAGACCCAGTACTTC. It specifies CSVEVETQYF. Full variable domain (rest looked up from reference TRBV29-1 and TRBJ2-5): SAVISQKPSRDICQRGTSLTIQCQVDSQVTMMFWYRQQPGQSLTLIATANQGSEATYESGFVIDKFPISRPNLTFSTLTVSNMSPEDSSIYLCSVEVETQYFGPGTRLLVL.

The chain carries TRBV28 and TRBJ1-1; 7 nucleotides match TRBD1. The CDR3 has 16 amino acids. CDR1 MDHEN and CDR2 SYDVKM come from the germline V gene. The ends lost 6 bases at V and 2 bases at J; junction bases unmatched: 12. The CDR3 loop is CASRRTGAQLNTEAFF. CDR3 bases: TGTGCCAGCAGAAGGACAGGAGCCCAGCTTAACACTGAAGCTTTCTTT.

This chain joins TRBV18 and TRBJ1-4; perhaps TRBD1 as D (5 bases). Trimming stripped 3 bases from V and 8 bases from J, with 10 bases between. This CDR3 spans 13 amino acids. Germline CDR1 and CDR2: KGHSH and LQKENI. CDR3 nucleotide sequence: TGTGCCAGCTCACCTCGAAAGGGGGAAAAACTGTTTTTT. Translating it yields CASSPRKGEKLFF.

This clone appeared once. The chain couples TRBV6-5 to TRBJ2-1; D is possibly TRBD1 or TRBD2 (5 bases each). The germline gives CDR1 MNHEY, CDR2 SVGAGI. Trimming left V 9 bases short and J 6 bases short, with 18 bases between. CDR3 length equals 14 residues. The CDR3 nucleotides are TGTGCCAGAGAAGGGGATCCCCGGGGCAATGAGCAGTTCTTC. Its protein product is CAREGDPRGNEQFF.

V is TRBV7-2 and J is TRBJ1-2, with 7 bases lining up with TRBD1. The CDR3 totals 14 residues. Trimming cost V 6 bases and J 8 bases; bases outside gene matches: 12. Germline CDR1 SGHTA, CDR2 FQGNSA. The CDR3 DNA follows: TGTGCCAGCAGGAGACCAGACAGGGACAGAGGCTACACCTTC. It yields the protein CASRRPDRDRGYTF.

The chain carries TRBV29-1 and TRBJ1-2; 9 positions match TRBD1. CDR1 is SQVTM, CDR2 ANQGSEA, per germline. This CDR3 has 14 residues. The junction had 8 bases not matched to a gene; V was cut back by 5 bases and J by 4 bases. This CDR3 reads CSVSQGAASYGYTF. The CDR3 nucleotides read TGCAGCGTTTCACAGGGGGCCGCTTCCTATGGCTACACCTTC.

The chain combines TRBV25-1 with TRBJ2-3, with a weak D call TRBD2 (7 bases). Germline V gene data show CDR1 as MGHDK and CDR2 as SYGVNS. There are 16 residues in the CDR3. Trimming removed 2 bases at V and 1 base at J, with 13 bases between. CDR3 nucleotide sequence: TGTGCCAGCAGTGAACGGGGGGCTGATCGCACAGATACGCAGTATTTT. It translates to CASSERGADRTDTQYF.

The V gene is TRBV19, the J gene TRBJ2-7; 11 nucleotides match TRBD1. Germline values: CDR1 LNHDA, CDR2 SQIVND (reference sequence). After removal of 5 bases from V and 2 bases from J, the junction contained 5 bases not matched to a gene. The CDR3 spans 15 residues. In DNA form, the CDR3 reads TGTGCCAGTAGTCCTACGGGACAGGGGGCCTACGAGCAGTACTTC. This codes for CASSPTGQGAYEQYF. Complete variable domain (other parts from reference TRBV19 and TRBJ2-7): DGGITQSPKYLFRKEGQNVTLSCEQNLNHDAMYWYRQDPGQGLRLIYYSQIVNDFQKGDIAEGYSVSREKKESFPLTVTSAQKNPTAFYLCASSPTGQGAYEQYFGPGTRLTVT.

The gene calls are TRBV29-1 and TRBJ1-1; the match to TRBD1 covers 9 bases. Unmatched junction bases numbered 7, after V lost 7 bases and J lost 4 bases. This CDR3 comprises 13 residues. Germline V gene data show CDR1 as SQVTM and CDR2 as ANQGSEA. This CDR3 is CSGDRVGGTEAFF. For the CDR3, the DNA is TGCAGCGGGGACAGGGTCGGGGGCACTGAAGCTTTCTTT. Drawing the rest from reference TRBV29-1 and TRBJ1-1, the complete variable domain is SAVISQKPSRDICQRGTSLTIQCQVDSQVTMMFWYRQQPGQSLTLIATANQGSEATYESGFVIDKFPISRPNLTFSTLTVSNMSPEDSSIYLCSGDRVGGTEAFFGQGTRLTVV.

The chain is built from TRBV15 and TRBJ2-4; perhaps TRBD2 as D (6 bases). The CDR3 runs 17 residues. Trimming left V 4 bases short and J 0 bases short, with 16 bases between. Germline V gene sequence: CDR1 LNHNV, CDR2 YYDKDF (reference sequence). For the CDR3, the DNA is TGTGCCACCAGCAAACGCTGGGGGGTCCTAGCCAAAAACATTCAGTACTTC. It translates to CATSKRWGVLAKNIQYF.

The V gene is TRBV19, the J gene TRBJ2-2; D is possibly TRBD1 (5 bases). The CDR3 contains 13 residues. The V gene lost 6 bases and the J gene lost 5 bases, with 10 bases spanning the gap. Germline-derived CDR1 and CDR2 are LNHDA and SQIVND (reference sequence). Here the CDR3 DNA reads TGTGCCAGTAGAGGGGAAAGGACCGGGGAGCTGTTTTTT. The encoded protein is CASRGERTGELFF. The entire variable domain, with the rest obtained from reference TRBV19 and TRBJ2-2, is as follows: DGGITQSPKYLFRKEGQNVTLSCEQNLNHDAMYWYRQDPGQGLRLIYYSQIVNDFQKGDIAEGYSVSREKKESFPLTVTSAQKNPTAFYLCASRGERTGELFFGEGSRLTVL.

Written as DNA, the CDR3 is TGTGCCAGCAGTCGGGACTCGGGTACGCAGTATTTT. Translation: CASSRDSGTQYF. This chain uses TRBV6-2 or TRBV6-3 with TRBJ2-3; weak D call: TRBD2 (6 bases). There are 12 residues in the CDR3. With 5 bases removed from V and 8 bases from J, the gap between germline ends came to 11 bases. Germline V gene lookup returns CDR1 MNHEY and CDR2 SVGEGT.

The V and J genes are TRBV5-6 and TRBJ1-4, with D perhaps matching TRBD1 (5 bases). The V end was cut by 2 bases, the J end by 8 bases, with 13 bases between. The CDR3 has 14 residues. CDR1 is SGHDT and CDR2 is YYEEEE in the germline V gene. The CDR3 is CASSLRGFGEKLFF. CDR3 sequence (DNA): TGTGCCAGCAGCTTAAGGGGCTTTGGGGAAAAACTGTTTTTT.

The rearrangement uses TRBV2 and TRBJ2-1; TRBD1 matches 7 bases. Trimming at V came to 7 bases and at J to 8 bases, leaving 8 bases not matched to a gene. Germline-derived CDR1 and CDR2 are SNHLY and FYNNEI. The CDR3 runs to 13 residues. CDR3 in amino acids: CASKETGNYEQFF. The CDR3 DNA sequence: TGTGCCAGCAAAGAGACAGGGAACTATGAGCAGTTCTTC.

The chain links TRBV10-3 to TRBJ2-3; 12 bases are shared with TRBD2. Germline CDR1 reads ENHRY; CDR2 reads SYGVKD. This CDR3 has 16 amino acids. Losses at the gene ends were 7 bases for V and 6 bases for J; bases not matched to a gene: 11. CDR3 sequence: CAIISLAGGPVDTQYF. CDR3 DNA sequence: TGTGCCATCATTTCGCTAGCGGGAGGGCCGGTTGATACGCAGTATTTT.

CDR3: CASSLAGLFDEQYF. The CDR3 DNA is TGTGCCAGCAGTCTAGCGGGATTATTCGACGAGCAGTACTTC. V usage is TRBV5-6 and J usage is TRBJ2-7, with TRBD2 identical over 9 bases. V lost 5 bases to trimming and J lost 5 bases; unmatched junction nucleotides: 8. The CDR3 loop spans 14 amino acids. Germline V gene lookup returns CDR1 SGHDT and CDR2 YYEEEE.

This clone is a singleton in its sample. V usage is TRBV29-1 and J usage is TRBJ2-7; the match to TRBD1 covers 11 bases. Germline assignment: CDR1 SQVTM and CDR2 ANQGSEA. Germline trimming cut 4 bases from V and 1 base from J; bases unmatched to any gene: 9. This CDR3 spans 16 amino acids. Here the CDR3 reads CSVGPGQGDVSYEQYF. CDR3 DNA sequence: TGCAGCGTTGGACCGGGACAGGGGGATGTATCCTACGAGCAGTACTTC.

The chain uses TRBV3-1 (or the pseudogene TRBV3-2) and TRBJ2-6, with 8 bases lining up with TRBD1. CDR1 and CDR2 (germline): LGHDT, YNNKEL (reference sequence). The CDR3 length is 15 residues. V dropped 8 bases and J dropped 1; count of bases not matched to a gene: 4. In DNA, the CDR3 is TGTGCCAGCCGGGACAGGTCGTCTGGGGCCAACGTCCTGACTTTC. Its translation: CASRDRSSGANVLTF.

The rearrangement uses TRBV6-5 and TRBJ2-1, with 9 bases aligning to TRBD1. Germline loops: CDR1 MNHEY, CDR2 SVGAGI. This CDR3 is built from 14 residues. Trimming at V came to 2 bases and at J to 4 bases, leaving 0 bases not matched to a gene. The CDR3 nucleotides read TGTGCCAGCAGTTACGGGACAGGGTACAATGAGCAGTTCTTC. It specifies CASSYGTGYNEQFF.

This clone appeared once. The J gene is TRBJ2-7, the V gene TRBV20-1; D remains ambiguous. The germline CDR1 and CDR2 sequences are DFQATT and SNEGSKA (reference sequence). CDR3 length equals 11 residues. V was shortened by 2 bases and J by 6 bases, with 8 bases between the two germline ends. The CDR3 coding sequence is TGCAGTGCTAGAACCAGGTCCGAGCAGTACTTC. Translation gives CSARTRSEQYF.

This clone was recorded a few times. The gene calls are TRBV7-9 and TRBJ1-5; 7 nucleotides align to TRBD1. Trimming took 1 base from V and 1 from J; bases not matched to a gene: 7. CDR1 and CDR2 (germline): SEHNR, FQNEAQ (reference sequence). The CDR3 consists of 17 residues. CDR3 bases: TGTGCCAGCAGCTTAGTGAAAGGGACAGAAAGCAATCAGCCCCAGCATTTT. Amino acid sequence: CASSLVKGTESNQPQHF. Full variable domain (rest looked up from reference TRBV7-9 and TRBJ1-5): DTGVSQNPRHKITKRGQNVTFRCDPISEHNRLYWYRQTLGQGPEFLTYFQNEAQLEKSRLLSDRFSAERPKGSFSTLEIQRTEQGDSAMYLCASSLVKGTESNQPQHFGDGTRLSIL.

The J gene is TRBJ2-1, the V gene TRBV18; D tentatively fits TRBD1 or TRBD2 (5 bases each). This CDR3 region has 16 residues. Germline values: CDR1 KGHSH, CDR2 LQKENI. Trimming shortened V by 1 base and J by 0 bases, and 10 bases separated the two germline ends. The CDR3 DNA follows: TGTGCCAGCTCACCACGAGGGGATAGCTCCTACAATGAGCAGTTCTTC. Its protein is CASSPRGDSSYNEQFF.

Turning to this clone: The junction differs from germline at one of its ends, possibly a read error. This CDR3 is CASIERTAGWDGYTF. The CDR3 DNA reads TGTGCTAGCATTGAGCGGACAGCCGGATGGGATGGCTACACCTTC. This chain joins TRBV6-6 and TRBJ1-2, with D perhaps matching TRBD1 (6 bases). Per the germline V gene, CDR1 is MNHNY and CDR2 is SVGAGI (reference sequence). CDR3 length equals 15 residues.

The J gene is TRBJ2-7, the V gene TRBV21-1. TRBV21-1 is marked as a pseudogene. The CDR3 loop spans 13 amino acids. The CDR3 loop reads CASSKGPSYEQYF. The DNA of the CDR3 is TGTGCCAGCAGCAAGGGACCTTCCTACGAGCAGTACTTC.

CDR3 amino acids: CASSIILGGENTEAFF. In nucleotides, the CDR3 is TGTGCCAGCAGTATTATCCTCGGGGGGGAGAACACTGAAGCTTTCTTT. The J gene is TRBJ1-1, the V gene TRBV28, with TRBD1 as a possible D gene (5 bases). There are 16 residues in the CDR3. Trimming removed 5 bases at V and 1 base at J, with 17 bases between. Per the germline V gene, CDR1 is MDHEN and CDR2 is SYDVKM.

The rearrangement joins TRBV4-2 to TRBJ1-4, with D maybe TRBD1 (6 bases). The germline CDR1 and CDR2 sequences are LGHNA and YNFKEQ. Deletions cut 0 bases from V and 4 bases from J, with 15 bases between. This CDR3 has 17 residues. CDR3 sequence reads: CASSQEGAQGGNEKLFF. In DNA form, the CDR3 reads TGTGCCAGCAGCCAAGAAGGGGCACAGGGTGGTAATGAAAAACTGTTTTTT.

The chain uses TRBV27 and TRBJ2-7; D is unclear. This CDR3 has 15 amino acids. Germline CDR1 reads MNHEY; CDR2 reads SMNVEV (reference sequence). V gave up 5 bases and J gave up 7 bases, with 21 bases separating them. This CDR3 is CASSVADPVRREQYF. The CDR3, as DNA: TGTGCCAGCAGTGTCGCGGACCCAGTCCGTAGGGAGCAGTACTTC.